Below are 18 T cell receptor beta chains sequenced from a single sample in a study of cytomegalovirus exposure and HLA in healthy donors. Both 60 Vbeta primers and 13 Jbeta primers went into the PCR. Data came from immunoSEQ multiplex PCR; TCRdb stores just in-frame clones and leaves some out. Of around 120,000 clones in the sample, about 82% were seen once. Input material: PBMCs. Receptor source: a boy aged 10-17 years in good health and CMV-seronegative.

The chain links TRBV5-1 to TRBJ2-3; perhaps TRBD2 as D (6 bases). Trimming removed 2 bases at V and 1 base at J, with 11 bases between. CDR1 SGHRS and CDR2 YFSETQ come from the germline V gene. The CDR3 has 15 amino acids. The CDR3 region has the DNA TGCGCCAGCAGCTTACCTGGAGGGGGCACAGATACGCAGTATTTT. Amino acid sequence: CASSLPGGGTDTQYF.

In this sample, this clone turned up a few times. The chain carries TRBV4-1 and TRBJ2-7; 12 bases fit TRBD2. The germline CDR1 and CDR2 sequences are MGHRA and YSYEKL. Trimming removed 4 bases from V and 7 bases from J; junction bases left unmatched: 5. The length of the CDR3 is 14 residues. CDR3 nucleotide sequence: TGCGCCAGCAGCCCGACTAGCGGGAGTATGGAGCAGTACTTC. It yields the protein CASSPTSGSMEQYF.

This clone has a single count. This chain uses TRBV7-6 with TRBJ2-7; D may be TRBD1 (6 bases). The germline V gene encodes CDR1 SGHVS and CDR2 FNYEAQ. Trimming removed 6 bases at V and 6 bases at J, with 12 bases between. This CDR3 contains 12 residues. CDR3 DNA: TGTGCCAGCAGTCACCAGGGGTCCGAGCAGTACTTC. Translating gives CASSHQGSEQYF.

The J gene is TRBJ2-1, the V gene TRBV11-2; 15 nucleotides agree with TRBD2. The V gene end was trimmed by 1 base and the J gene end by 7 bases; junction bases not matched to a gene: 2. The length of the CDR3 is 16 residues. Germline CDR1 SGHAT, CDR2 FQNNGV. The CDR3 coding sequence is TGTGCCAGCAGCTTAGCGGGACTAGCGGGAGGAAATGAGCAGTTCTTC. Translating gives CASSLAGLAGGNEQFF.

The V call is TRBV30, the J call TRBJ1-4; 8 bases agree with TRBD1. Trimming cost V 3 bases and J 10 bases; bases outside gene matches: 10. CDR3 size: 14 residues. Germline V gene sequence: CDR1 GTSNPN, CDR2 SVGIG (reference sequence). CDR3 residues: CAWRSTRGQGKLFF. CDR3 nucleotides: TGTGCCTGGAGATCGACCAGGGGGCAGGGAAAACTGTTTTTT.

The genes are TRBV6-1 and TRBJ1-1; D perhaps matches TRBD1 (6 bases). The CDR3 extends over 16 amino acids. V was pared by 1 base and J by 4 bases, with 16 bases between. CDR1 is MNHNS and CDR2 is SASEGT in the germline V gene. CDR3 amino acids: CASSEGTRGYFTEAFF. CDR3 DNA sequence: TGTGCCAGCAGTGAAGGTACCAGGGGTTATTTCACTGAAGCTTTCTTT.

The V call is TRBV4-3, the J call TRBJ1-2; D gene uncertain. With 0 bases removed from V and 8 bases from J, the gap between germline ends came to 16 bases. Germline loops: CDR1 LGHNA, CDR2 YSLEER. The CDR3 contains 15 residues. For the CDR3, the DNA is TGCGCCAGCAGCCAAGATACCGGCCCAACGGGAGGCTACACCTTC. Its protein is CASSQDTGPTGGYTF.

The chain couples TRBV27 to TRBJ2-1, with TRBD1 matching over 11 bases. J lost 4 bases, V lost 9 bases, and 5 bases had no gene match. The CDR3 runs 14 residues. CDR1 is MNHEY, CDR2 SMNVEV, per germline (reference sequence). CDR3 sequence reads: CASSRDRGYNEQFF. CDR3 bases: TGTGCCAGTTCTCGGGACAGGGGGTACAATGAGCAGTTCTTC.

V usage is TRBV13 and J usage is TRBJ2-2; 8 bases agree with TRBD2. This CDR3 comprises 17 residues. Germline V gene data show CDR1 as PRHDT and CDR2 as FYEKMQ (reference sequence). With 3 bases clipped from V and 3 bases from J, the junction kept 9 bases outside the gene matches. The DNA of the CDR3 is TGTGCCAGCAGCTTTATGCAGCGGGAGTCATACACCGGGGAGCTGTTTTTT. Amino acids: CASSFMQRESYTGELFF.

The chain uses TRBV6-6 and TRBJ1-1; D remains unclear. Germline V lookup: CDR1 MNHNY, CDR2 SVGAGI (reference sequence). The CDR3 covers 14 residues. Deletions cut 4 bases from V and 4 bases from J, with 13 bases between. The CDR3: CASSLDGERTEAFF. The CDR3 region has the DNA TGTGCCAGCAGTTTGGACGGGGAGCGCACTGAAGCTTTCTTT.

This sequence joins TRBV14 and TRBJ1-2, with no clear D. CDR1 and CDR2 from the germline V gene are SGHDN and FVKESK. The CDR3 length is 13 residues. The V and J ends lost 0 bases and 7 bases respectively, with 9 bases between them. CDR3 DNA: TGTGCCAGCAGCCAAGAGAGGGAAGGTGGCTACACCTTC. Amino acids: CASSQEREGGYTF. The full variable domain, rest sourced from reference TRBV14 and TRBJ1-2, is EAGVTQFPSHSVIEKGQTVTLRCDPISGHDNLYWYRRVMGKEIKFLLHFVKESKQDESGMPNNRFLAERTGGTYSTLKVQPAELEDSGVYFCASSQEREGGYTFGSGTRLTVV.

This chain connects TRBV5-4 to TRBJ1-2; D not resolved. V shed 4 bases and J shed 2 bases, with 18 bases lying between them. Germline CDR1 and CDR2: SGHNT and YYREEE (reference sequence). This CDR3 spans 16 amino acids. This chain's CDR3 is CASSPSPGPRNYGYTF. In DNA form, the CDR3 reads TGTGCCAGCAGCCCGTCACCCGGCCCGCGGAACTATGGCTACACCTTC.

The chain couples TRBV6-6 to TRBJ2-5; possible D gene TRBD2, 6 bases. CDR3 size: 13 residues. V gave up 8 bases and J gave up 1 base, with 11 bases separating them. Germline V gene sequence: CDR1 MNHNY, CDR2 SVGAGI (reference sequence). CDR3 in amino acids: CASLRDSQETQYF. As DNA, the CDR3 is TGTGCCAGCCTCCGGGACTCCCAAGAGACCCAGTACTTC.

The chain carries TRBV5-1 and TRBJ1-2; TRBD1 agrees at 7 bases. This CDR3 region has 13 residues. Germline CDR1 and CDR2: SGHRS and YFSETQ. The V segment lost 3 bases and the J segment 8 bases; nucleotides outside the gene matches: 7. The DNA of the CDR3 is TGCGCCAGCAGCTACTCACAGGGGTACGGCTACACCTTC. Translation gives CASSYSQGYGYTF.

V and J are TRBV5-5 and TRBJ2-1; TRBD2 aligns across 14 bases. CDR1 is SGHKS and CDR2 is YYEKEE in the germline V gene (reference sequence). The CDR3 sequence is 17 residues long. V trimming: 4 bases; J trimming: 4 bases; junction bases outside the gene matches: 7. Here the CDR3 DNA reads TGTGCCAGCAGCCCCAGACTAGCGGGAGGGCCTTACAATGAGCAGTTCTTC. Its protein is CASSPRLAGGPYNEQFF.

This clone was recorded only once. The V call is TRBV28, the J call TRBJ2-7; D not certain. The CDR3 is 13 residues long. Germline CDR1 is MDHEN and CDR2 is SYDVKM. Between the trimmed V and J ends, which lost 3 bases and 6 bases, there was a span of 12 bases. The CDR3 sequence is CASSLALSGEQYF. CDR3 nucleotide sequence: TGTGCCAGCAGTTTGGCGTTATCGGGCGAGCAGTACTTC.

V is TRBV30 and J is TRBJ1-2, with 8 bases that match TRBD1. V gave up 4 bases and J gave up 3 bases; unmatched junction bases: 16. Germline assignment: CDR1 GTSNPN and CDR2 SVGIG (reference sequence). The CDR3 loop spans 17 amino acids. The CDR3, as DNA: TGTGCCTGGACCAGACCCGGGACAGGCCAAGGTCACTATGGCTACACCTTC. This translates into CAWTRPGTGQGHYGYTF. Complete variable domain (other parts from reference TRBV30 and TRBJ1-2): SQTIHQWPATLVQPVGSPLSLECTVEGTSNPNLYWYRQAAGRGLQLLFYSVGIGQISSEVPQNLSASRPQDRQFILSSKKLLLSDSGFYLCAWTRPGTGQGHYGYTFGSGTRLTVV.

This chain links TRBV6-5 with TRBJ1-1; perhaps TRBD1 as D (5 bases). Germline CDR1 MNHEY, CDR2 SVGAGI. The CDR3 totals 14 residues. V was shortened by 5 bases and J by 4 bases, with 14 bases between the two germline ends. The CDR3 DNA reads as TGTGCCAGCAGTGCGCTCGGGGGAATCACTGAAGCTTTCTTT. Translation gives CASSALGGITEAFF.